This T cell receptor beta chain was observed in a study of shared clonotypes between healthy human individuals. Study-level background: A donor's plate count was three for CD4 naive and three for CD4 memory; CD8 naive had two and CD8 memory one.

The germline V gene has CDR1 SGHRS and CDR2 YFSETQ. J lost 3 bases, V lost 1 base, and 6 bases had no gene match. The CDR3 is 16 amino acids. Remarks on this clone: Antigen unknown.

An approximately 210 ng quantity of DNA, about 30,000 T cell genomes, went into the sorted-subset replicate PCRs. Clones were read by immunoSEQ multiplex PCR, and TCRdb kept only the in-frame ones, dropping some. The sample includes about 1.5 million clones, roughly 97% of them seen just once. Points from the study as a whole: Non-shared clonotypes showed lower generation probabilities than clonotypes common to all four donors.

Sequenced input: naive CD4+ T cells sorted from blood. Regarding subset: CD45RA+ positively selected. The origin of this receptor is a man aged 25-45 years in good health. This rearrangement joins TRBV5-1 to TRBJ2-3; 9 nucleotides agree with TRBD2. CDR3 DNA sequence: TGCGCCAGCAGCTTGATGCCGACTAGCGGAACAGATACGCAGTATTTT. Amino acids: CASSLMPTSGTDTQYF.